These T cell receptor beta chains were read from a single sample in a study of blood T cell repertoires in COVID-19. The protocol was immunoSEQ multiplex PCR, while the TCRdb copy is restricted to in-frame clones and leaves out a portion. The data show fewer than 300,000 clones, roughly 84% seen once. Input material: peripheral blood. These receptors were obtained from a woman under 30 with acute or convalescent COVID-19. Each CDR3 is given with its conserved first and last residue. Only part of the rows carry a size: once, few, many, or a class if the clone is expanded.

CASSLWAEANYGYTF | TRBJ1-2 | TRBV28 | once
CASSDSPSGGPGANVLTF | TRBJ2-6 | TRBV6-4 | -
CASRPDNPYSNTEAFF | TRBJ1-1 | TRBV28 | -
CSGTTNAGTSGHTGELFF | TRBJ2-2 | TRBV29-1 | once
CASSWDSGSEQYF | TRBJ2-7 | TRBV27 | -
CASSYSQYTGELFF | TRBJ2-2 | TRBV6-5 | once
CSASGLAGGQQETQYF | TRBJ2-5 | TRBV20-1 | -
CASSEERASGIYEQYF | TRBJ2-7 | TRBV2 | -
CASSLLPVRTDTQYF | TRBJ2-3 | TRBV27 | -
CASSLGGGVYEQYF | TRBJ2-7 | TRBV11-3 | -
CASSASVLRASTDTQYF | TRBJ2-3 | TRBV6-1 | -
CASRGAGANTGELFF | TRBJ2-2 | TRBV27 | -
CASNHPLGTRGTGSLSGANVLTF | TRBJ2-6 | TRBV19 | -
CASSLASGTGNQPQHF | TRBJ1-5 | TRBV7-2 | -
CASSDNFSYEQYF | TRBJ2-7 | TRBV10-2 | once
CASSPADTQYF | TRBJ2-3 | TRBV18 | -
CANRAGEAAGELFF | TRBJ2-2 | TRBV10-3 | once
CASSYGAREQYF | TRBJ2-7 | TRBV6-2/TRBV6-3 | -
CASSQYNNYGYTF | TRBJ1-2 | TRBV4-3 | -
CAWSVLSGLAGYNEQFF | TRBJ2-1 | TRBV30 | -
CASSSTKLSYATNEKLFF | TRBJ1-4 | TRBV5-1 | many
CASRRDSSSSGYTF | TRBJ1-2 | TRBV19 | -
CAIKRTDYGYTF | TRBJ1-2 | TRBV10-3 | -
CASSFDGTGKETQYF | TRBJ2-5 | TRBV28 | -
CASSLGAGGSYEQYF | TRBJ2-7 | TRBV7-2 | once
CASSLGTSGSYEQFF | TRBJ2-1 | TRBV6-5 | -
CASSLSAAGLYNEQFF | TRBJ2-1 | TRBV27 | -
CASSAQDGNSPLHF | TRBJ1-6 | TRBV27 | -
CASSRDYSYEQYF | TRBJ2-7 | TRBV27 | -
CASSPWTSGRLTGELFF | TRBJ2-2 | TRBV14 | -
CASINSAYEQYF | TRBJ2-7 | TRBV6-5 | -
CASSLQAVQETQYF | TRBJ2-5 | TRBV5-1 | -
CASIPGQLHQPQHF | TRBJ1-5 | TRBV28 | few
CASSMGVTSGYEQYF | TRBJ2-7 | TRBV19 | -
CASSITWGQGLNEQFF | TRBJ2-1 | TRBV7-7 | -
CASSPTSGSSDEQFF | TRBJ2-1 | TRBV27 | -
CAWSVFSGSDEQYF | TRBJ2-7 | TRBV30 | few
CASSFSVSNEQFF | TRBJ2-1 | TRBV27 | -
CASSQESTGPSTGEQFF | TRBJ2-1 | TRBV4-3 | -
CASSRDTGVNTEAFF | TRBJ1-1 | TRBV19 | -
CSASGGSTYEQYF | TRBJ2-7 | TRBV20-1 | once
CASSESGTRGSPLHF | TRBJ1-6 | TRBV10-1 | -
CASSEGGRSSYNEQFF | TRBJ2-1 | TRBV25-1 | -
CASSAPGTVSYEQYF | TRBJ2-7 | TRBV11-2 | -
CASSSTGLEQYF | TRBJ2-7 | TRBV2 | -
CASSESVVGTVYNEQFF | TRBJ2-1 | TRBV25-1 | -
CASTPRQGRSGYTF | TRBJ1-2 | TRBV2 | -
CASSLPYYGYTF | TRBJ1-2 | TRBV7-8 | -
CASSEPQREDSSYNEQFF | TRBJ2-1 | TRBV18 | -
CASSPGLSGMFGYTF | TRBJ1-2 | TRBV13 | -
CASSATGGKGGNEKLFF | TRBJ1-4 | TRBV9 | -